This T cell receptor (beta chain) was obtained from a study of CD8+ T cells in alopecia areata. Once RNA had been extracted, it was reverse transcribed into cDNA to act as the sequencing template. Assay: immunoSEQ multiplex PCR; the TCRdb copy retains only in-frame clones and omits some. The sample lists hundreds of thousands of clones, approximately 60% occurring once. Treatment here: oral pan-JAK inhibitor, 5-10 mg twice daily. The TCR was taken from a human donor with alopecia areata. The material sequenced was CD4+ T cells sorted from blood, taken at approximately week 51, from a patient treated with tofacitinib.

CDR3 amino acids: CASSQDPSNEQFF. CDR3 nucleotides: TGCGCCAGCAGCCAAGATCCAAGCAATGAGCAGTTCTTC. The chain is built from TRBV4-3 and TRBJ2-1; no definite D call. CDR1 and CDR2 (germline): LGHNA, YSLEER. V was clipped by 0 bases and J by 6 bases, with 6 bases between them. There are 13 residues in the CDR3.